This T cell receptor beta chain originates from a study of monozygotic twins with inflammatory bowel disease (dated by TCRdb to about 2019). At the level of the whole study: The complete study included roughly 30 monozygotic twin pairs: 19 IBD-discordant Danish pairs and nine German pairs, of which four were IBD-concordant and five were IBD-discordant. Each individual had, on average, about 151 000 unique TCRalpha sequences and 181 000 unique TCRbeta sequences available for analysis. The search for disease-associated traits relied mainly on comparing, within discordant pairs, IBD patients with their genetically identical healthy co-twins.

The study at large found these results: IBD patients shared fewer clonotypes with other individuals than healthy twins did, most markedly in patients showing signs of disease activity. TCRbeta repertoire diversity, by inverse Simpson index, was decreased in IBD patients compared with their healthy co-twins. The analysis was unable to tell different T cell subtypes apart. The results gave no support for a single strong signal or clonotype linked to IBD. No difference in repertoire similarity was observed between concordant and discordant twins, possibly owing to limited statistical power. Background noise and inter-individual variability may have been introduced into the repertoires by the differing immunosuppressive treatments among patients.

The CDR3 starts with the cysteine, ends with the phenylalanine, and has 15 residues. Nucleotide data are not available. The CDR1 and CDR2 encoded by the germline V gene are SGHTA and FQGNSA. Preparation of the library involved 5' RACE. Each TCR library was prepared from about 3.5 ug of total RNA. For each sample, cDNA synthesis was carried out in eight separate reactions using SMARTScribe reverse transcriptase. During cDNA synthesis, template switching introduced unique molecular identifiers that contained a 6-nucleotide sample barcode. TCRalpha and TCRbeta cDNA was amplified by two nested PCRs of approximately 17 and 9 cycles, with bead purification after each PCR. Before amplification, cDNA was treated with uracil DNA-glycosylase and purified using the QIAquick PCR purification kit. The second PCR was the step at which Illumina TruSeq-compatible adapters and sample-specific barcodes were added. TapeStation and Qubit were used to check library quality and concentration, and 4.5 to 6 ng of each library was pooled. Pooled libraries were sequenced on an Illumina HiSeq2500 single-index Rapid Run with 2 x 100 bp reads and custom sequencing primers. On the study's bioinformatics: PCR and sequencing errors were corrected by UMI-based consensus assembly using MiGEC version 1.2.6. MiXCR version 2.1.1 was used to carry out V(D)J alignment, clonotype assembly and CDR3 extraction. To normalise gene usage, clonotype sharing and MAIT/NKT TCR abundance, the analysis used the top 1000, 10 000 and 20 000 clonotypes per sample. Diversity was computed as the inverse Simpson index with the vegan R package after downsampling to 27 000 UMIs. Statistical testing used paired Mann-Whitney U tests on the discordant twin pairs and applied Benjamini-Hochberg correction for multiple testing. The reads went through TCRdb reprocessing, and each CDR3 protein sequence gets one entry with no DNA. TCRdb, not the original authors, processed these V and J calls. The sample table records about 170,000 distinct CDR3 sequences. The ten top clones hold under 3.5% of the sample.

Remarks on this clonotype: Its antigen specificity is not known.

From each donor, a roughly 2.7 ml peripheral blood sample was collected into PAXgene tubes and stored at -80 degrees C. Without any T cell sorting, total RNA was extracted from whole blood using the PAXgene blood miRNA kit on an automated QIAcube. Peripheral blood from monozygotic twin pairs who were concordant or discordant for inflammatory bowel disease underwent deep TCRalpha and TCRbeta repertoire profiling using unique molecular barcoding. For every twin pair, smoking habits were documented, and each individual was categorised as a current, former or never smoker. The sample was blood. The chain is encoded by TRBV7-2 joined to TRBJ1-5. The sequence was obtained from a human donor with ulcerative colitis or Crohn's disease, or a healthy co-twin of an affected twin (not recorded which). The CDR3: CASTSGSASNQPQHF.